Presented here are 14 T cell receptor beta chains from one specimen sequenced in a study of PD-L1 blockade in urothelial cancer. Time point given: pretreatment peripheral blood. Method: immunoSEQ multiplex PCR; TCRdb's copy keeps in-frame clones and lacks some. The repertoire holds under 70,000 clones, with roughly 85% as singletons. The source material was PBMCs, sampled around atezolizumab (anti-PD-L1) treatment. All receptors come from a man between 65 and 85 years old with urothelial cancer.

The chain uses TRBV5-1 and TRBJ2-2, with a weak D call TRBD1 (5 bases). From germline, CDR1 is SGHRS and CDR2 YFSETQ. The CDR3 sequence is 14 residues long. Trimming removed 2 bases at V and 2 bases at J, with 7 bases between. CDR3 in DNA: TGCGCCAGCAGCTTTCAGGGTAACACCGGGGAGCTGTTTTTT. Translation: CASSFQGNTGELFF. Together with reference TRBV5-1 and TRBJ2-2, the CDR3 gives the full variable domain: KAGVTQTPRYLIKTRGQQVTLSCSPISGHRSVSWYQQTPGQGLQFLFEYFSETQRNKGNFPGRFSGRQFSNSRSEMNVSTLELGDSALYLCASSFQGNTGELFFGEGSRLTVL.

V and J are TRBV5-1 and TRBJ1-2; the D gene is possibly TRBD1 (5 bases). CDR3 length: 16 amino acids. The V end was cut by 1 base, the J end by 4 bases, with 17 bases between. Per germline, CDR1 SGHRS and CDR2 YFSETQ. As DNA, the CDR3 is TGCGCCAGCAGCTTGAGCCGGGGAGGGGTGTTCTATGGCTACACCTTC. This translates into CASSLSRGGVFYGYTF.

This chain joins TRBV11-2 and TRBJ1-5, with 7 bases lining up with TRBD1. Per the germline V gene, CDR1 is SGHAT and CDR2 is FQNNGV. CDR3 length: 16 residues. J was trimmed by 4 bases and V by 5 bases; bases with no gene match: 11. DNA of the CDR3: TGTGCCAGCAGCCAGGGGGGACCTCGCCCTAATCAGCCCCAGCATTTT. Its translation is CASSQGGPRPNQPQHF.

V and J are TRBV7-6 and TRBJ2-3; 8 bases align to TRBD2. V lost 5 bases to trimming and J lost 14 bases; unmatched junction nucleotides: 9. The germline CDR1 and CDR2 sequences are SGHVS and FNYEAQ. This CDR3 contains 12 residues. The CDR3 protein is CASSPGGGYAYF. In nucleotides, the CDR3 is TGTGCCAGCAGCCCGGGGGGGGGATACGCGTATTTT.

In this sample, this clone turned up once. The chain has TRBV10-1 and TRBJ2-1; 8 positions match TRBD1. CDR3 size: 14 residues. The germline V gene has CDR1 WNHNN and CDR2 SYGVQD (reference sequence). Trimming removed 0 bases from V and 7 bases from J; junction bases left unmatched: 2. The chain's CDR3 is CASSESYRGNEQFF. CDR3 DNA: TGCGCCAGCAGTGAGTCCTACAGGGGGAATGAGCAGTTCTTC.

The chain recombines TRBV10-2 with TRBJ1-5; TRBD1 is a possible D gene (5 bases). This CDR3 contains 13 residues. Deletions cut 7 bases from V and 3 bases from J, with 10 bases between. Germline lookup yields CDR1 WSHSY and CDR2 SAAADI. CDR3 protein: CASTTGNNQPQHF. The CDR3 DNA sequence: TGCGCCAGCACTACAGGAAACAATCAGCCCCAGCATTTT.

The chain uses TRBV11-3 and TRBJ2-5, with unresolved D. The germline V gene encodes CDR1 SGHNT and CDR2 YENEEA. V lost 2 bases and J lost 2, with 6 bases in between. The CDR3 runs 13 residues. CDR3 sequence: CASSLMAQETQYF. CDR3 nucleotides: TGTGCCAGCAGCTTAATGGCTCAAGAGACCCAGTACTTC.

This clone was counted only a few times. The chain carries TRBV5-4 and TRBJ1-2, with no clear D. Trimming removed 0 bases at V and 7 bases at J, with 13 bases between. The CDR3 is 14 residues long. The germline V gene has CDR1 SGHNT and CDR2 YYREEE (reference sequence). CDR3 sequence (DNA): TGTGCCAGCAGCTTGGCGGATACGAGAGGTGGCTACACCTTC. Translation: CASSLADTRGGYTF.

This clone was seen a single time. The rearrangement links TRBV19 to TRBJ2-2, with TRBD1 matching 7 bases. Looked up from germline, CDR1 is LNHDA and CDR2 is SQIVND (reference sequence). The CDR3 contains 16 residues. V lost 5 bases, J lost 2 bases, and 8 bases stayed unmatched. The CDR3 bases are TGTGCCAGTAGTTCATTGACAGGGCAAAACACCGGGGAGCTGTTTTTT. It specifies CASSSLTGQNTGELFF.

CDR3 loop: CASSVGTGPEAFF. The CDR3 coding sequence is TGTGCCAGCAGCGTAGGGACAGGGCCTGAAGCTTTCTTT. The rearrangement uses TRBV9 and TRBJ1-1; 8 positions match TRBD1. With V trimmed by 0 bases and J by 6 bases, 1 base remained unmatched. Germline CDR1 is SGDLS and CDR2 is YYNGEE. This CDR3 is 13 amino acids long. The full variable domain, with the rest looked up from reference TRBV9 and TRBJ1-1, is DSGVTQTPKHLITATGQRVTLRCSPRSGDLSVYWYQQSLDQGLQFLIQYYNGEERAKGNILERFSAQQFPDLHSELNLSSLELGDSALYFCASSVGTGPEAFFGQGTRLTVV.

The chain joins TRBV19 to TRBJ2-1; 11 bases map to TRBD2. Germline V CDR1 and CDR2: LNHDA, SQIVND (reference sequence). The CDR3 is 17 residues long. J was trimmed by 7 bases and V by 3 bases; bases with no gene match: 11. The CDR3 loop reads CASSILGSGRAENEQFF. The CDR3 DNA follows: TGTGCCAGTAGTATCCTCGGTAGCGGGAGGGCCGAGAATGAGCAGTTCTTC.

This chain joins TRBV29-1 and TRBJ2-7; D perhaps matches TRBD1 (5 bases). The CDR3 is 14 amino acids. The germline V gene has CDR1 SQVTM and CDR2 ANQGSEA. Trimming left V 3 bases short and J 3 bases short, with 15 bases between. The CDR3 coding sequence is TGCAGCGTTGAGGGGCCTCAGGGTAACTACGAGCAGTACTTC. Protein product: CSVEGPQGNYEQYF.

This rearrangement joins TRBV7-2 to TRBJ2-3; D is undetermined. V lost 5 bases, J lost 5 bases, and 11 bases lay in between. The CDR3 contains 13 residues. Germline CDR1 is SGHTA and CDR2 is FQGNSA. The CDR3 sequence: CASSPRLIDTQYF. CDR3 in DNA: TGTGCCAGCAGCCCGCGGCTGATAGATACGCAGTATTTT.

The CDR3 region has the DNA TGTGCCAGCAGTTACTCGGGCGCCACCTACAATGAGCAGTTCTTC. This translates into CASSYSGATYNEQFF. This chain uses TRBV6-5 with TRBJ2-1; no clear D. Trimming cost V 0 bases and J 2 bases, with 8 bases left between them. CDR3 length equals 15 residues. Per the germline V gene, CDR1 is MNHEY and CDR2 is SVGAGI.